Presented here are 14 T cell receptor beta chains from one specimen sequenced in a study of T cell changes during pregnancy in multiple sclerosis (dated by TCRdb to about 2019). The library was made by the immunoSEQ multiplex PCR assay. Not all clones reach the TCRdb copy of this immuneACCESS table, which keeps in-frame sequences only. Checked studies attribute under half of the gap to unresolved V genes and leave the rest unexplained. The sample data list approximately 71,000 clones, and 85% to 95% of these were observed just once. The ten largest account for roughly 1.2% of the sample. The sequencing here drew on peripheral blood, taken in the third trimester of pregnancy. The receptors stem from a female donor with multiple sclerosis, enrolled in a pregnancy study.

The chain employs TRBV6-6 and TRBJ2-1, with D possibly TRBD2 on 6 matching bases. This CDR3 comprises 16 residues. The V end lost 0 bases, the J end lost 0 bases, and 9 bases lay between the germline ends. Germline assignment: CDR1 MNHNY and CDR2 SVGAGI (reference sequence). The CDR3 protein is CASSYSGRGSYNEQFF. DNA of the CDR3: TGTGCCAGCAGTTACTCTGGGCGGGGCTCCTACAATGAGCAGTTCTTC.

This CDR3 reads CASSEPAWGRGTEAFF. Here the CDR3 DNA reads TGTGCCAGCAGCGAGCCCGCTTGGGGGCGGGGGACTGAAGCTTTCTTT. The J gene is TRBJ1-1, the V gene TRBV9; tentative D call: TRBD1 (6 bases). V lost 3 bases to trimming and J lost 5 bases, with 20 bases between them. The CDR3 runs 16 residues. CDR1 and CDR2 from the germline V gene are SGDLS and YYNGEE.

The chain uses TRBV29-1 and TRBJ2-1; TRBD2 matches 9 bases. Germline V gene lookup returns CDR1 SQVTM and CDR2 ANQGSEA. V was pared by 0 bases and J by 5 bases, with 2 bases of the junction left unmatched. This CDR3 is built from 14 residues. Here the CDR3 reads CSVEELAGNNEQFF. The CDR3 bases are TGCAGCGTTGAAGAACTAGCGGGTAACAATGAGCAGTTCTTC.

This clone occurred a few times. The chain recombines TRBV5-1 with TRBJ2-7; TRBD1 matches at 9 bases. Trimming took 2 bases from V and 2 from J; bases not matched to a gene: 2. Germline V lookup: CDR1 SGHRS, CDR2 YFSETQ. This CDR3 is built from 14 residues. Written as DNA, the CDR3 is TGCGCCAGCAGCTTCGGGACAGGGACCTACGAGCAGTACTTC. Encoded protein: CASSFGTGTYEQYF.

This chain joins TRBV5-4 and TRBJ2-6, with 8 bases that match TRBD1. There are 14 residues in the CDR3. CDR1 is SGHNT, CDR2 YYREEE, per germline (reference sequence). V lost 4 bases and J lost 12; bases outside the gene matches: 9. The CDR3, as DNA: TGTGCCAGCAGCCCGAGGGACAGGAGACGCGTCCTGACTTTC. This translates into CASSPRDRRRVLTF.

The gene calls are TRBV29-1 and TRBJ1-2; maybe TRBD1 (5 bases). Trimming cost V 0 bases and J 8 bases, with 10 bases left between them. Germline CDR1 and CDR2: SQVTM and ANQGSEA. The CDR3 has 12 amino acids. CDR3 sequence (DNA): TGCAGCGTTGAAGATAAAGCAGGGGGCTACACCTTC. This sequence encodes CSVEDKAGGYTF.

The chain links TRBV11-2 to TRBJ2-7, with D perhaps TRBD1 (5 bases). Germline-derived CDR1 and CDR2 are SGHAT and FQNNGV. The V gene lost 3 bases and the J gene lost 5 bases, with 11 bases spanning the gap. The CDR3 length is 13 residues. CDR3 in amino acids: CASSFTDRNEQYF. The CDR3 DNA sequence: TGTGCCAGCAGCTTTACCGACAGAAACGAGCAGTACTTC.

The gene calls are TRBV6-1 and TRBJ1-4; D is unclear. Trimming removed 6 bases at V and 6 bases at J, with 14 bases between. This CDR3 is 14 amino acids long. The V gene's germline CDR1 is MNHNS and CDR2 SASEGT. CDR3 in amino acids: CASSPRRQDEKLFF. In nucleotides, the CDR3 is TGTGCCAGCAGCCCAAGGCGTCAGGATGAAAAACTGTTTTTT.

This chain connects TRBV2 to TRBJ1-2; no firm D call. V lost 6 bases and J lost 3, with 11 bases in between. This CDR3 has 13 residues. CDR1 SNHLY and CDR2 FYNNEI come from the germline V gene. The CDR3 reads CASSFDTDYGYTF. The CDR3 DNA reads TGTGCCAGCAGCTTTGACACAGACTATGGCTACACCTTC.

The gene calls are TRBV6-6 and TRBJ2-3, with a weak D call TRBD2 (5 bases). V lost 6 bases, J lost 0 bases, and 16 bases lay in between. The CDR3 contains 16 residues. From germline, CDR1 is MNHNY and CDR2 SVGAGI (reference sequence). The DNA of the CDR3 is TGTGCCAGCAGATATGGAGCGGTTTCTAGCACAGATACGCAGTATTTT. Translated, it gives CASRYGAVSSTDTQYF.

The table lists this clone with a count of one. This rearrangement joins TRBV7-2 to TRBJ1-2, with TRBD1 matching 7 bases. This CDR3 spans 17 amino acids. Germline CDR1 and CDR2: SGHTA and FQGNSA. V lost 2 bases, J lost 8 bases, and 17 bases stayed unmatched. The DNA for the CDR3 is TGTGCCAGCAGCTTAACGACCGAGACAGGGCGGGGAGGAGGCTACACCTTC. As protein: CASSLTTETGRGGGYTF.

Many counts were recorded for this clone. V is TRBV2 and J is TRBJ1-5, with 7 bases identical to TRBD1. The V gene's germline CDR1 is SNHLY and CDR2 FYNNEI. V lost 6 bases and J lost 5; bases outside the gene matches: 7. The CDR3 consists of 14 residues. The CDR3 region is CASRRDRQDQPQHF. The CDR3 DNA reads TGTGCCAGCAGGCGGGACAGACAAGATCAGCCCCAGCATTTT.

The chain is built from TRBV4-2 and TRBJ1-5; 8 bases agree with TRBD1. The CDR3 spans 16 residues. V dropped 0 bases and J dropped 4; count of bases not matched to a gene: 5. Germline CDR1 and CDR2: LGHNA and YNFKEQ. The CDR3 DNA sequence: TGTGCCAGCAGCCAAGATATACAGGGGGGTAATCAGCCCCAGCATTTT. This translates into CASSQDIQGGNQPQHF.

Only one count was recorded for this clone. This chain uses TRBV2 with TRBJ2-2, with D tentatively TRBD2 (6 bases). Trimming cost V 3 bases and J 7 bases, with 9 bases left between them. The CDR3 has 13 amino acids. Germline assignment: CDR1 SNHLY and CDR2 FYNNEI. The DNA for the CDR3 is TGTGCCAGCAGTGAGACTAGTCGCGGGGAGCTGTTTTTT. Translated, it gives CASSETSRGELFF.